The 5 T cell receptor beta chains below come from one sample, sequenced in a study of cytomegalovirus exposure and HLA in healthy donors. 13 Jbeta primers and 60 Vbeta primers were used for the PCR. This table comes from immunoSEQ multiplex PCR, and its TCRdb copy is limited to in-frame clones, with some not included. The repertoire holds about 160,000 clones, with about 79% as singletons. The sample was PBMCs. Receptor source: a man aged 50 or older in good health and CMV-seropositive.

J is TRBJ2-3 and V is TRBV6-1; 11 bases agree with TRBD2. Germline V gives CDR1 MNHNS, CDR2 SASEGT. Trimming took 7 bases from V and 3 from J; bases not matched to a gene: 6. The CDR3 loop spans 15 amino acids. The CDR3 DNA is TGTGCCAGCAAACGGACTAGCGGGCGGACAGATACGCAGTATTTT. The encoded protein is CASKRTSGRTDTQYF.

This rearrangement joins TRBV6-1 to TRBJ2-1, with a tentative D call TRBD1 (6 bases). Per germline, CDR1 MNHNS and CDR2 SASEGT. Trimming shortened V by 5 bases and J by 5 bases, and 13 bases separated the two germline ends. The CDR3 extends over 14 amino acids. This chain's CDR3 is CASSPRTADNEQFF. The CDR3 DNA reads TGTGCCAGCAGTCCCCGGACAGCAGACAATGAGCAGTTCTTC.

The V gene is TRBV9, the J gene TRBJ1-1; 7 bases map to TRBD1. V trimming: 4 bases; J trimming: 3 bases; junction bases outside the gene matches: 9. There are 15 residues in the CDR3. CDR1 SGDLS and CDR2 YYNGEE come from the germline V gene. CDR3 DNA: TGTGCCAGCAGCCCCAGGGGGACATTCGACACTGAAGCTTTCTTT. Its protein is CASSPRGTFDTEAFF.

The chain joins TRBV27 to TRBJ2-2, with 15 bases identical to TRBD2. This CDR3 region has 19 residues. J lost 5 bases, V lost 3 bases, and 10 bases had no gene match. The germline CDR1 and CDR2 sequences are MNHEY and SMNVEV (reference sequence). CDR3 in DNA: TGTGCCAGCAGTTTCCCCGGACTAGCGGGAGGGCCGGGTACCGGGGAGCTGTTTTTT. This translates into CASSFPGLAGGPGTGELFF.

The rearrangement links TRBV7-6 to TRBJ1-1, with TRBD1 identical over 8 bases. Per the germline V gene, CDR1 is SGHVS and CDR2 is FNYEAQ. V lost 5 bases to trimming and J lost 1 base; unmatched junction nucleotides: 6. The CDR3 sequence is 15 residues long. The CDR3 DNA is TGTGCCAGCAGCACCCGACAGGGGCGGAACACTGAAGCTTTCTTT. It yields the protein CASSTRQGRNTEAFF.